This TCR beta chain stems from a study of cytomegalovirus exposure and HLA in healthy donors. A word on this clone: What it binds is unknown.

Findings and caveats of the study: Altogether, 150 to 200 TCR beta chains were recorded as cytomegalovirus-associated.

The germline CDR1 and CDR2 sequences are SNHLY and FYNNEI. V shed 5 bases and J shed 6 bases, with 19 bases lying between them. The CDR3 runs to 16 residues. TCRdb's copy holds only in-frame clones and misses some; the assay was immunoSEQ multiplex PCR. Here the sample spans 140,000 to 150,000 clones, roughly nine tenths being singletons. The specimen sequenced was PBMCs. The chain joins TRBV2 to TRBJ2-2; no clear D gene. This TCR derives from a man aged 18 to 30 in good health and CMV-seronegative. In DNA form, the CDR3 reads TGTGCCAGCAGTCGCGCTCTATTCCCCACCGCCGGGGAGCTGTTTTTT. It specifies CASSRALFPTAGELFF. Full variable domain (remainder filled in from reference TRBV2 and TRBJ2-2): EPEVTQTPSHQVTQMGQEVILRCVPISNHLYFYWYRQILGQKVEFLVSFYNNEISEKSEIFDDQFSVERPDGSNFTLKIRSTKLEDSAMYFCASSRALFPTAGELFFGEGSRLTVL.